This TCR beta chain was captured by sequencing in a study of T-cell memory formation after mild COVID-19. About the research overall: Largely, the TCR clusters proved donor specific.

Libraries for TCRalpha and TCRbeta carried sample barcodes and unique molecular identifiers via 5'RACE. A single record per CDR3 protein comes from TCRdb applying MiXCR to the 5' RACE reads. The table shows hundreds of thousands of distinct CDR3 sequences, with about a fifth occurring only once. Trimming cost V 0 bases and J 10 bases, with 12 bases left between them. Germline CDR1 KGHSH, CDR2 LQKENI. The CDR3 has 13 residues. Regarding the study as a whole: Memory from before infection featured some responding clones, which suggests cross-reactive memory joined. CD4+ bias marked clones expanding day 15 to 37, unlike balanced contracting clones.

Concerning this clonotype: What it recognizes is unknown.

This sequence was found in an adult woman who had mild COVID-19 (a few samples of this study predate the infection). Cell type and time point are not known. The sample consisted of PBMCs or a T cell subset sorted from them (not recorded which). The rearrangement links TRBV18 to TRBJ1-1; D ambiguous. CDR3 sequence reads: CASSPPSQDAAFF. CDR3 bases: TGTGCCAGCTCACCACCGTCTCAGGACGCAGCTTTCTTT.